This entry lists 32 T cell receptor beta chains sequenced from one sample in a study of cytomegalovirus exposure and HLA in healthy donors. Only in-frame clones appear in the TCRdb table, and some are missing; sequencing was by immunoSEQ multiplex PCR. The data hold some 210,000 clones, with 83% observed a single time. Material: PBMCs. These receptors all come from a young woman in good health and CMV-seronegative.

This clone has more than one count but fewer than ten. The J gene is TRBJ1-2, the V gene TRBV5-4; D gene ambiguous. The CDR3 has 14 residues. CDR1 and CDR2 from the germline V gene are SGHNT and YYREEE (reference sequence). V dropped 1 base and J dropped 8 bases, with 15 bases sitting between them. DNA of the CDR3: TGTGCCAGCAGCTTGACCGGGTCCCTCGAGGGCTACACCTTC. Encoded protein: CASSLTGSLEGYTF.

This clone was counted between two and nine times. This chain joins TRBV30 and TRBJ1-5; 7 bases map to TRBD1. With V trimmed by 0 bases and J by 7 bases, 15 bases remained unmatched. The V gene's germline CDR1 is GTSNPN and CDR2 SVGIG (reference sequence). This CDR3 has 17 amino acids. CDR3 sequence reads: CAWSVPYTGRGNQPQHF. CDR3 nucleotides: TGTGCCTGGAGTGTACCCTATACGGGCAGGGGGAACCAGCCCCAGCATTTT.

This clone has a single count. In DNA form, the CDR3 reads TGTGCCAGCAGCCAAGGGGGACAGATCAGCAATCAGCCCCAGCATTTT. Translated: CASSQGGQISNQPQHF. This chain links TRBV16 with TRBJ1-5, with TRBD1 identical over 7 bases. The CDR3 extends over 16 amino acids. Germline trimming cut 2 bases from V and 1 base from J; bases unmatched to any gene: 5. Per the germline V gene, CDR1 is KGHSY and CDR2 is FQNENV.

This chain uses TRBV18 with TRBJ2-5; 8 bases are a match to TRBD2. CDR1 is KGHSH and CDR2 is LQKENI in the germline V gene. This CDR3 spans 14 amino acids. J gave up 5 bases and V 5 bases, and 7 bases lay outside the gene matches. The CDR3 DNA is TGTGCCAGCTCAATCCGGGGGGGAGGCGAGACCCAGTACTTC. Translated, it gives CASSIRGGGETQYF.

This sequence joins TRBV5-1 and TRBJ2-3; the D is unclear. Germline CDR1 is SGHRS and CDR2 is YFSETQ. Between the trimmed V and J ends, which lost 0 bases and 2 bases, there was a span of 13 bases. CDR3 length: 16 amino acids. CDR3 coding DNA: TGCGCCAGCAGCTTGGCCTTTACGCCCCCCACAGATACGCAGTATTTT. Translating gives CASSLAFTPPTDTQYF.

This clone occurred a few times. The chain combines TRBV7-9 with TRBJ2-3, with 9 bases lining up with TRBD2. The CDR3 sequence is 15 residues long. Per the germline V gene, CDR1 is SEHNR and CDR2 is FQNEAQ (reference sequence). Losses at the gene ends were 2 bases for V and 0 bases for J; bases not matched to a gene: 0. The CDR3 reads CASSLTSGSTDTQYF. Written as DNA, the CDR3 is TGTGCCAGCAGCTTAACTAGCGGGAGCACAGATACGCAGTATTTT.

V gene TRBV6-5 combines with J gene TRBJ2-7; the D is unclear. The CDR3 totals 14 residues. Germline V gene data show CDR1 as MNHEY and CDR2 as SVGAGI. V lost 0 bases and J 2 bases, leaving 8 bases between the germline ends. DNA for the CDR3: TGTGCCAGCAGTTACTCGAGCGTAACCTACGAGCAGTACTTC. This translates into CASSYSSVTYEQYF.

The chain joins TRBV7-6 to TRBJ2-7; tentatively, D is TRBD2 (5 bases). V lost 1 base to trimming and J lost 0 bases, with 10 bases between them. Germline loops: CDR1 SGHVS, CDR2 FNYEAQ. The CDR3 covers 15 residues. In DNA form, the CDR3 reads TGTGCCAGCAGCTTAGATATGGGGAGCTCCTACGAGCAGTACTTC. It specifies CASSLDMGSSYEQYF.

In its sample, this clone was seen once. The chain combines TRBV5-1 with TRBJ2-7; D may correspond to TRBD1 or TRBD2 (6 bases each). Germline CDR1 reads SGHRS; CDR2 reads YFSETQ. Trimming took 6 bases from V and 5 from J, leaving 21 bases between them. The CDR3 contains 15 residues. CDR3 nucleotide sequence: TGCGCCAGCAATCCCGGGACGGGGGCTATGGACGAGCAGTACTTC. Residues: CASNPGTGAMDEQYF.

This chain connects TRBV5-6 to TRBJ2-7; 7 nucleotides line up with TRBD2. V lost 0 bases, J lost 5 bases, and 14 bases stayed unmatched. CDR3 length: 17 amino acids. Germline V gene lookup returns CDR1 SGHDT and CDR2 YYEEEE. In DNA, the CDR3 is TGTGCCAGCAGCTTGGGATACGTGGCCGGGAGGAGTAACGAGCAGTACTTC. Its protein is CASSLGYVAGRSNEQYF. Drawing the rest from reference TRBV5-6 and TRBJ2-7, the complete variable domain is DAGVTQSPTHLIKTRGQQVTLRCSPKSGHDTVSWYQQALGQGPQFIFQYYEEEERQRGNFPDRFSGHQFPNYSSELNVNALLLGDSALYLCASSLGYVAGRSNEQYFGPGTRLTVT.

J is TRBJ1-5 and V is TRBV30; 8 bases are shared with TRBD1. The CDR3 has 15 residues. CDR1 and CDR2 from the germline V gene are GTSNPN and SVGIG (reference sequence). The V segment lost 0 bases and the J segment 3 bases; nucleotides outside the gene matches: 4. CDR3 loop: CAWSVKQGVNQPQHF. In nucleotides, the CDR3 is TGTGCCTGGAGTGTAAAACAGGGGGTCAATCAGCCCCAGCATTTT.

The chain links TRBV28 to TRBJ1-5, with TRBD1 as a possible D gene (6 bases). This CDR3 comprises 14 residues. CDR1 is MDHEN and CDR2 is SYDVKM in the germline V gene. The V gene lost 6 bases and the J gene lost 4 bases, with 13 bases spanning the gap. The CDR3 DNA is TGTGCCAGCAGCTGGGACACCAGGAATCAGCCCCAGCATTTT. As protein: CASSWDTRNQPQHF.

The chain joins TRBV28 to TRBJ1-2; possible D gene TRBD1, 6 bases. Germline CDR1 MDHEN, CDR2 SYDVKM. The CDR3 has 15 amino acids. V lost 2 bases to trimming and J lost 2 bases, with 12 bases between them. CDR3 region: CASSLGGDTNYGYTF. CDR3 nucleotide sequence: TGTGCCAGCAGTTTAGGCGGGGACACCAACTATGGCTACACCTTC.

The chain links TRBV11-2 to TRBJ2-6; D is unclear. Germline loops: CDR1 SGHAT, CDR2 FQNNGV. This CDR3 has 14 residues. V was pared by 6 bases and J by 4 bases, with 10 bases between. The CDR3 region is CASRYISGANVLTF. CDR3 coding DNA: TGTGCCAGCAGGTACATATCCGGGGCCAACGTCCTGACTTTC.

V is TRBV4-1 and J is TRBJ2-7, with 8 nucleotides matching TRBD1. Germline V lookup: CDR1 MGHRA, CDR2 YSYEKL. This CDR3 is 18 amino acids long. V shed 4 bases and J 4 bases; nucleotides not matched to a gene: 18. The CDR3 DNA sequence: TGCGCCAGCAGCCCCTCAAGAGGTACCCGGACAGGGCAATACGAGCAGTACTTC. Its translation: CASSPSRGTRTGQYEQYF.

The gene calls are TRBV2 and TRBJ1-2; D is undetermined. Trimming stripped 0 bases from V and 8 bases from J, with 16 bases between. Germline CDR1 is SNHLY and CDR2 is FYNNEI. The CDR3 contains 15 residues. This CDR3 reads CASSEALGRQEGYTF. The CDR3, as DNA: TGTGCCAGCAGTGAAGCGCTAGGCAGGCAGGAGGGCTACACCTTC.

With respect to this clone: This likely stems from a read error, as it lies one base from a far larger clone. The chain employs TRBV2 and TRBJ2-2; 8 bases line up with TRBD1. Germline V gene sequence: CDR1 SNHLY, CDR2 FYNNEI. V lost 6 bases, J lost 1 base, and 1 base stayed unmatched. The CDR3 contains 14 residues. CDR3 sequence (DNA): TGTGCCAGCAGCGGGACAGGGAACACCGGGGAGCTGTTTTTT. Amino acid sequence: CASSGTGNTGELFF.

This rearrangement joins TRBV5-6 to TRBJ2-5; 7 bases fit TRBD2. The CDR3 loop spans 15 amino acids. Unmatched junction bases numbered 14, after V lost 3 bases and J lost 9 bases. Germline CDR1 SGHDT, CDR2 YYEEEE. The CDR3 is CASSWRASGPVAQYF. CDR3 sequence (DNA): TGTGCCAGCAGCTGGAGGGCTAGCGGCCCGGTGGCCCAGTACTTC.

V and J are TRBV6-4 and TRBJ2-6, with D uncertain. CDR3 size: 15 residues. Between the trimmed V and J ends, which lost 6 bases and 0 bases, there was a span of 9 bases. CDR1 is MRHNA, CDR2 SNTAGT, per germline. The CDR3 coding sequence is TGTGCCAGCAGCCAGGAAACCTCTGGGGCCAACGTCCTGACTTTC. This sequence encodes CASSQETSGANVLTF.

The chain employs TRBV6-1 and TRBJ2-7; D gene uncertain. The CDR3 is 13 amino acids. V shed 6 bases and J shed 2 bases, with 11 bases lying between them. Germline values: CDR1 MNHNS, CDR2 SASEGT. The CDR3 sequence is CASRRALTYEQYF. The CDR3 bases are TGTGCCAGCAGAAGAGCCTTAACCTACGAGCAGTACTTC.

The CDR3 sequence is CASSLTSGYEQYF. The CDR3 DNA reads as TGTGCCAGCAGCTTAACTAGCGGGTACGAGCAGTACTTC. The chain is built from TRBV7-3 and TRBJ2-7; TRBD2 matches 7 bases. The CDR3 spans 13 residues. Looked up from germline, CDR1 is SGHTA and CDR2 is FQGTGA. J lost 4 bases, V lost 0 bases, and 0 bases had no gene match.

This sequence joins TRBV5-1 and TRBJ1-2, with D possibly TRBD1 on 5 matching bases. Germline values: CDR1 SGHRS, CDR2 YFSETQ. The CDR3 length is 12 residues. The germline V and J ends were trimmed by 6 bases and 8 bases, with 14 bases remaining between them. Here the CDR3 DNA reads TGCGCCAGCAACTCACCGGGGGAGGGCTACACCTTC. It yields the protein CASNSPGEGYTF.

The chain combines TRBV27 with TRBJ1-1, with D possibly matching TRBD1 (5 bases). This CDR3 comprises 15 residues. Germline V gene data show CDR1 as MNHEY and CDR2 as SMNVEV (reference sequence). V was clipped by 3 bases and J by 5 bases, with 16 bases between them. This CDR3 reads CASSLAGGGWTEAFF. The CDR3 nucleotides are TGTGCCAGCAGTTTGGCCGGGGGGGGATGGACTGAAGCTTTCTTT.

CDR3 sequence reads: CASRNIAGGGREQFF. In DNA form, the CDR3 reads TGCGCCAGCCGGAATATAGCGGGGGGTGGTCGCGAGCAGTTCTTC. The chain joins TRBV4-1 to TRBJ2-1; 10 bases are a match to TRBD2. This CDR3 is built from 15 residues. The germline gives CDR1 MGHRA, CDR2 YSYEKL. The trim removed 8 bases at V and 10 bases at J, leaving 14 bases unmatched.

This clone was observed once. The J gene is TRBJ1-1, the V gene TRBV28; D is undetermined. CDR3 size: 16 residues. Germline loops: CDR1 MDHEN, CDR2 SYDVKM. The germline V and J ends were trimmed by 6 bases and 0 bases, with 17 bases remaining between them. CDR3 sequence: CASRPLLSGMNTEAFF. Here the CDR3 DNA reads TGTGCCAGCAGACCCCTCCTCTCGGGGATGAACACTGAAGCTTTCTTT.

This chain uses TRBV6-5 with TRBJ1-1; 8 nucleotides line up with TRBD1. Germline CDR1 is MNHEY and CDR2 is SVGAGI. This CDR3 has 12 amino acids. Losses at the gene ends were 6 bases for V and 6 bases for J; bases not matched to a gene: 3. CDR3 coding DNA: TGTGCCAGCAGCGACAGGGGCCCTGAAGCTTTCTTT. Its protein product is CASSDRGPEAFF.

The chain has TRBV30 and TRBJ2-1; D is undetermined. CDR1 and CDR2 (germline): GTSNPN, SVGIG (reference sequence). V lost 6 bases and J lost 0, with 9 bases in between. This CDR3 has 13 residues. The CDR3 protein is CACLKSSYNEQFF. The CDR3 DNA follows: TGTGCCTGCCTTAAGAGCTCCTACAATGAGCAGTTCTTC. Based on the CDR3 plus reference TRBV30 and TRBJ2-1, the full variable domain is SQTIHQWPATLVQPVGSPLSLECTVEGTSNPNLYWYRQAAGRGLQLLFYSVGIGQISSEVPQNLSASRPQDRQFILSSKKLLLSDSGFYLCACLKSSYNEQFFGPGTRLTVL.

J is TRBJ2-1 and V is TRBV5-1; 7 bases map to TRBD2. Germline-derived CDR1 and CDR2 are SGHRS and YFSETQ. The CDR3 runs 15 residues. The trim removed 4 bases at V and 4 bases at J, leaving 8 bases unmatched. CDR3 region: CASSDPSGEYNEQFF. CDR3 nucleotides: TGCGCCAGCAGCGACCCTAGCGGAGAGTACAATGAGCAGTTCTTC.

V gene TRBV5-1 combines with J gene TRBJ1-2, with D hard to call. V shed 3 bases and J shed 9 bases, with 9 bases lying between them. Germline CDR1 SGHRS, CDR2 YFSETQ. The CDR3 extends over 11 amino acids. The CDR3 DNA reads TGCGCCAGCAGCTCCGGCGGTAGCTACACCTTC. It is translated as CASSSGGSYTF.

The J gene is TRBJ1-1, the V gene TRBV2; tentatively, D is TRBD1 (6 bases). Germline lookup yields CDR1 SNHLY and CDR2 FYNNEI. This CDR3 region has 13 residues. V gave up 6 bases and J gave up 1 base, with 9 bases separating them. The CDR3 bases are TGTGCCAGCAGCAAAGGGGGGAACACTGAAGCTTTCTTT. It is translated as CASSKGGNTEAFF. The full variable domain, completed using reference TRBV2 and TRBJ1-1, is EPEVTQTPSHQVTQMGQEVILRCVPISNHLYFYWYRQILGQKVEFLVSFYNNEISEKSEIFDDQFSVERPDGSNFTLKIRSTKLEDSAMYFCASSKGGNTEAFFGQGTRLTVV.

This clone was counted between two and nine times. The CDR3 bases are TGTGCCAGCAGCGTAGACAGGGATACGCAGTATTTT. Amino acid sequence: CASSVDRDTQYF. The chain recombines TRBV9 with TRBJ2-3; possibly TRBD1 for D (5 bases). Per germline, CDR1 SGDLS and CDR2 YYNGEE. Trimming took 0 bases from V and 6 from J, leaving 5 bases between them. The CDR3 extends over 12 amino acids.

The genes are TRBV5-5 and TRBJ1-5; the D is unclear. CDR3 size: 16 residues. Per the germline V gene, CDR1 is SGHKS and CDR2 is YYEKEE (reference sequence). Trimming took off 0 bases at V and 2 bases at J, with 12 bases between the two ends. Here the CDR3 DNA reads TGTGCCAGCAGCTTGGTTTCACACCCAGGCAATCAGCCCCAGCATTTT. Translating it yields CASSLVSHPGNQPQHF. The whole variable domain, remainder taken from reference TRBV5-5 and TRBJ1-5, is DAGVTQSPTHLIKTRGQQVTLRCSPISGHKSVSWYQQVLGQGPQFIFQYYEKEERGRGNFPDRFSARQFPNYSSELNVNALLLGDSALYLCASSLVSHPGNQPQHFGDGTRLSIL.